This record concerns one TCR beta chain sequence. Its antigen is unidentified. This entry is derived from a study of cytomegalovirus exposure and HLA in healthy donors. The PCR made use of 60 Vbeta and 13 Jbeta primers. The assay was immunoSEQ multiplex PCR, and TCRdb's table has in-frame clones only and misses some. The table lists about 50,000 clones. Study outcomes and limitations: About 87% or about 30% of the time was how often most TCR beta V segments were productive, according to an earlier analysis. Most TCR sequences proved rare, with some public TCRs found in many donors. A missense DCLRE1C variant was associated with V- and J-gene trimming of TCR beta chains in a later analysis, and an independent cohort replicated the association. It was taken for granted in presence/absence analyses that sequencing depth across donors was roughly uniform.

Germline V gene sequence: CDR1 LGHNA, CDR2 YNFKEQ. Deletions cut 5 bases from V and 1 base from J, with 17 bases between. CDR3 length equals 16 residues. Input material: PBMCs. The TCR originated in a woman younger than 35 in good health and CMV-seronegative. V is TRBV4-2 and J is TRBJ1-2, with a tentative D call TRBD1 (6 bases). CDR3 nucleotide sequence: TGTGCCAGCAGCGACCCTCCAACAGGGATTAACTATGGCTACACCTTC. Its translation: CASSDPPTGINYGYTF.